Below, 20 T cell receptor beta chains from the same sample are listed, as sequenced in a study of PD-1 blockade in classical Hodgkin lymphoma. TCRdb's table, derived via immunoSEQ multiplex PCR, lists solely in-frame clones and lacks some. This table has tens of thousands of clones, around 80% appearing once. Every patient relapsed after autologous stem cell transplantation, and brentuximab vedotin exposure varied. The material was peripheral blood mononuclear cells (PBMCs), obtained before the second cycle of nivolumab. These TCRs come from a human donor with classical Hodgkin lymphoma.

The genes are TRBV9 and TRBJ2-2; 7 nucleotides match TRBD1. The CDR3 totals 15 residues. CDR1 is SGDLS and CDR2 is YYNGEE in the germline V gene. V shed 4 bases and J 0 bases; nucleotides not matched to a gene: 3. Here the CDR3 DNA reads TGTGCCAGCAGCCTGGGACAGCCGAACACCGGGGAGCTGTTTTTT. Encoded protein: CASSLGQPNTGELFF. The whole variable domain, remainder taken from reference TRBV9 and TRBJ2-2, is DSGVTQTPKHLITATGQRVTLRCSPRSGDLSVYWYQQSLDQGLQFLIQYYNGEERAKGNILERFSAQQFPDLHSELNLSSLELGDSALYFCASSLGQPNTGELFFGEGSRLTVL.

The rearrangement uses TRBV5-1 and TRBJ2-7, with D maybe TRBD1 (6 bases). V lost 5 bases, J lost 3 bases, and 18 bases lay in between. The CDR3 covers 15 residues. Germline V gene lookup returns CDR1 SGHRS and CDR2 YFSETQ. This CDR3 reads CASSIEQGPSYEQYF. DNA of the CDR3: TGCGCCAGCAGTATTGAACAGGGACCGAGCTACGAGCAGTACTTC.

V gene TRBV7-2 combines with J gene TRBJ2-5, with 7 bases lining up with TRBD1. The V gene's germline CDR1 is SGHTA and CDR2 FQGNSA. The CDR3 length is 13 residues. V was pared by 3 bases and J by 3 bases, with 1 base of the junction left unmatched. CDR3 nucleotides: TGTGCCAGCAGCTTTACAGGGGAAGAGACCCAGTACTTC. Amino acid sequence: CASSFTGEETQYF.

The V and J genes are TRBV29-1 and TRBJ1-3; 9 bases match TRBD1. The J call may be faulty, since TRBJ2-2 better matches the DNA end. CDR1 and CDR2 (germline): SQVTM, ANQGSEA. This CDR3 contains 13 residues. The CDR3 loop reads CSVVTGGGGELFF. The CDR3 nucleotides read TGCAGCGTTGTGACAGGGGGAGGCGGGGAGCTGTTTTTT.

Note on this clone: Sequence at one end of the junction differs from germline and may be a read error. Written as DNA, the CDR3 is TGTGCTAGCAGCTTAGCGCGTGCGGGGGGGCCGGAAGAGCAGTACTTC. This encodes CASSLARAGGPEEQYF. The chain combines TRBV7-7 with TRBJ2-7, with TRBD2 matching over 9 bases. The germline V gene has CDR1 SSHAT and CDR2 FNYEAQ (reference sequence). The CDR3 runs to 16 residues.

This chain joins TRBV28 and TRBJ1-2, with 9 bases identical to TRBD1. The V gene's germline CDR1 is MDHEN and CDR2 SYDVKM. V was clipped by 4 bases and J by 4 bases; unmatched bases: 7. The CDR3 contains 15 residues. CDR3 DNA sequence: TGTGCCAGCAGTTACGGACAGGGGATTGGCTATGGCTACACCTTC. Translating it yields CASSYGQGIGYGYTF.

This sequence joins TRBV10-1 and TRBJ2-4; a weak D match, TRBD2 (5 bases). CDR3 length: 17 residues. V dropped 2 bases and J dropped 0 bases, with 14 bases sitting between them. Germline V gene lookup returns CDR1 WNHNN and CDR2 SYGVQD (reference sequence). CDR3 nucleotide sequence: TGCGCCAGCAGTGAGGGTCTGGGAGTTTTAGCCAAAAACATTCAGTACTTC. Translated, it gives CASSEGLGVLAKNIQYF.

The rearrangement joins TRBV7-2 to TRBJ2-3, with D possibly matching TRBD2 (6 bases). This CDR3 comprises 14 residues. Trimming took 1 base from V and 12 from J, leaving 17 bases between them. From germline, CDR1 is SGHTA and CDR2 FQGNSA. The CDR3 sequence: CASSLGQRRDPQYF. DNA for the CDR3: TGTGCCAGCAGCTTAGGACAGCGGAGGGACCCCCAGTATTTT.

The chain combines TRBV9 with TRBJ2-3; D possibly corresponds to TRBD1 (5 bases). V lost 3 bases, J lost 3 bases, and 8 bases lay in between. The CDR3 runs 13 residues. Germline loops: CDR1 SGDLS, CDR2 YYNGEE. CDR3 nucleotide sequence: TGTGCCAGCAGCGACCAGGGAACAGATACGCAGTATTTT. Amino acids: CASSDQGTDTQYF.

This chain links TRBV27 with TRBJ2-2, with a possible D match to TRBD2 (6 bases). This CDR3 contains 15 residues. V lost 0 bases and J lost 5, with 10 bases in between. The germline V gene has CDR1 MNHEY and CDR2 SMNVEV (reference sequence). The CDR3, as DNA: TGTGCCAGCAGTTTATCCTCTAGCGAAACCGGGGAGCTGTTTTTT. It specifies CASSLSSSETGELFF.

The rearrangement joins TRBV5-7 to TRBJ1-6; TRBD1 matches at 7 bases. TRBV5-7 is assigned to the ORF class and has an uncertain function. Trimming at V came to 0 bases and at J to 5 bases, leaving 5 bases not matched to a gene. The CDR3 loop spans 16 amino acids. CDR3 DNA sequence: TGTGCCAGCAGCTTGGCCGACAGGGAGGATAATTCACCCCTCCACTTT. It is translated as CASSLADREDNSPLHF.

The gene calls are TRBV28 and TRBJ2-1; TRBD1 might be the D (5 bases). CDR1 and CDR2 from the germline V gene are MDHEN and SYDVKM. Trimming took off 5 bases at V and 3 bases at J, with 8 bases between the two ends. The CDR3 covers 13 residues. DNA of the CDR3: TGTGCCAGCAGTCAGGGAAGCTACAATGAGCAGTTCTTC. This sequence encodes CASSQGSYNEQFF.

The genes are TRBV2 and TRBJ2-7; the match to TRBD1 covers 7 bases. The J segment lost 2 bases and the V segment lost 8 bases, leaving 9 bases of the junction unmatched. Per the germline V gene, CDR1 is SNHLY and CDR2 is FYNNEI. The CDR3 covers 14 residues. In DNA form, the CDR3 reads TGTGCCAGCGGAAAACGGGACAGAACCTACGAGCAGTACTTC. The encoded protein is CASGKRDRTYEQYF.

The V call is TRBV10-3, the J call TRBJ1-2, with D maybe TRBD1 (5 bases). The V end lost 0 bases, the J end lost 7 bases, and 12 bases lay between the germline ends. The length of the CDR3 is 14 residues. Germline loops: CDR1 ENHRY, CDR2 SYGVKD. The CDR3 loop is CAISESGAGGGYTF. CDR3 in DNA: TGTGCCATCAGTGAGTCAGGGGCAGGCGGTGGCTACACCTTC.

This clone was found a few times. The rearrangement joins TRBV7-2 to TRBJ2-4; D possibly corresponds to TRBD2 (5 bases). With 5 bases removed from V and 4 bases from J, the gap between germline ends came to 15 bases. CDR1 is SGHTA and CDR2 is FQGNSA in the germline V gene. The CDR3 contains 15 residues. This CDR3 reads CASSVELVGKNIQYF. CDR3 nucleotides: TGTGCCAGCAGCGTCGAACTAGTGGGGAAAAACATTCAGTACTTC.

This chain joins TRBV25-1 and TRBJ2-3; TRBD1 is a possible D gene (6 bases). The V end lost 5 bases, the J end lost 8 bases, and 11 bases lay between the germline ends. Germline values: CDR1 MGHDK, CDR2 SYGVNS. The CDR3 length is 12 residues. CDR3: CASSTSGATQYF. The DNA of the CDR3 is TGTGCCAGCAGTACTTCAGGGGCTACGCAGTATTTT.

V is TRBV13 and J is TRBJ1-1; D gene uncertain. This CDR3 is built from 12 residues. Trimming took 3 bases from V and 5 from J, leaving 7 bases between them. Germline loops: CDR1 PRHDT, CDR2 FYEKMQ (reference sequence). CDR3 nucleotide sequence: TGTGCCAGCAGCTTGGTTGAGACTGAAGCTTTCTTT. Protein product: CASSLVETEAFF.

The chain carries TRBV6-5 and TRBJ2-1; D possibly corresponds to TRBD1 (6 bases). Trimming took off 6 bases at V and 4 bases at J, with 16 bases between the two ends. The CDR3 is made up of 15 amino acids. The germline V gene has CDR1 MNHEY and CDR2 SVGAGI. CDR3 DNA: TGTGCCAGCAGCCCCGGACAGAGACCGTACAATGAGCAGTTCTTC. It encodes CASSPGQRPYNEQFF.

This chain joins TRBV7-6 and TRBJ1-2; perhaps TRBD1 as D (5 bases). The CDR3 contains 12 residues. In germline, CDR1 is SGHVS, CDR2 FNYEAQ. V lost 9 bases to trimming and J lost 8 bases, with 16 bases between them. The CDR3 bases are TGTGCCAGTGAGAGGGGCCCGGGAGGCTACACCTTC. This translates into CASERGPGGYTF.

The chain uses TRBV9 and TRBJ2-7; the D gene is possibly TRBD1 (6 bases). CDR3 length equals 16 residues. V was shortened by 3 bases and J by 5 bases, with 21 bases between the two germline ends. Germline values: CDR1 SGDLS, CDR2 YYNGEE. The DNA of the CDR3 is TGTGCCAGCAGCGCCAGCAGCGGACCAGGGGTTCACGAGCAGTACTTC. Its translation is CASSASSGPGVHEQYF. Based on the CDR3 plus reference TRBV9 and TRBJ2-7, the full variable domain is DSGVTQTPKHLITATGQRVTLRCSPRSGDLSVYWYQQSLDQGLQFLIQYYNGEERAKGNILERFSAQQFPDLHSELNLSSLELGDSALYFCASSASSGPGVHEQYFGPGTRLTVT.